Listed below are T cell receptor beta chains from one sample, sequenced in a study of T cells after yellow fever vaccination. Using its own MiXCR run on the 5' RACE reads, TCRdb lists one record per CDR3 protein. The profile shows some 320,000 distinct CDR3 sequences, roughly 9.4% of them singletons. The specimen was PBMCs, collected on the day of the first yellow fever vaccination. The receptors stem from a man aged 18 to 29 who received the YFV17D yellow fever vaccine. Both conserved end residues are part of each CDR3. Each record gives: clone size, J gene, D gene, V gene, CDR3 protein, CDR3 DNA. The D gene is left open where the match is weak. Expanded clones are given a class, and other clones once, few, many or no size at all.

abundance: NA; j_gene: TRBJ2-5; d_gene: NA; v_gene: TRBV9; CDR3aa: CASSVEGNQETQYF; CDR3nt: TGTGCCAGCAGCGTAGAAGGCAACCAAGAGACCCAGTACTTC
abundance: few; j_gene: TRBJ2-7; d_gene: TRBD1; v_gene: TRBV28; CDR3aa: CASSLRVTGVSLREQYF; CDR3nt: TGTGCCAGCAGTTTAAGGGTGACAGGGGTGTCCCTCCGGGAGCAGTACTTC
abundance: NA; j_gene: TRBJ2-3; d_gene: NA; v_gene: TRBV20-1; CDR3aa: CSVTGTATDTQYF; CDR3nt: TGCAGTGTAACCGGGACCGCCACAGATACGCAGTATTTT
abundance: NA; j_gene: TRBJ1-1; d_gene: TRBD1; v_gene: TRBV7-9; CDR3aa: CASSSFPGTGIPEAFF; CDR3nt: TGTGCCAGCAGCTCCTTTCCCGGGACAGGGATCCCTGAAGCTTTCTTT
abundance: many; j_gene: TRBJ2-3; d_gene: NA; v_gene: TRBV5-1; CDR3aa: CASKLDYADTQYF; CDR3nt: TGCGCCAGCAAGCTGGATTATGCAGATACGCAGTATTTT
abundance: NA; j_gene: TRBJ1-4; d_gene: NA; v_gene: TRBV5-1; CDR3aa: CASSRGLGNEKLFF; CDR3nt: TGCGCCAGCAGCCGGGGGCTGGGTAATGAAAAACTGTTTTTT
abundance: NA; j_gene: TRBJ2-3; d_gene: TRBD2; v_gene: TRBV11-2; CDR3aa: CASSLGRTSGGPFGLDTQYF; CDR3nt: TGTGCCAGCAGCTTAGGTCGAACTAGCGGGGGGCCCTTCGGGTTGGATACGCAGTATTTT
abundance: few; j_gene: TRBJ2-7; d_gene: NA; v_gene: TRBV15; CDR3aa: CATSKRDLPKVSYEQYF; CDR3nt: TGTGCCACCAGCAAAAGGGACCTGCCGAAGGTCTCCTACGAGCAGTACTTC
abundance: few; j_gene: TRBJ2-2; d_gene: TRBD1; v_gene: TRBV29-1; CDR3aa: CSAGQYPNTGELFF; CDR3nt: TGCAGCGCGGGACAGTACCCGAACACCGGGGAGCTGTTTTTT
abundance: few; j_gene: TRBJ2-4; d_gene: NA; v_gene: TRBV5-1; CDR3aa: CASSTEGAKNIQYF; CDR3nt: TGCGCCAGCAGCACCGAGGGGGCCAAAAACATTCAGTACTTC
abundance: few; j_gene: TRBJ1-3; d_gene: NA; v_gene: TRBV4-2; CDR3aa: CASRFRGGSNSGNTIYF; CDR3nt: TGTGCCAGCAGATTTCGGGGAGGCTCCAACTCTGGAAACACCATATATTTT
abundance: NA; j_gene: TRBJ1-6; d_gene: NA; v_gene: TRBV20-1; CDR3aa: CSAREPGGASSYNSPLHF; CDR3nt: TGCAGTGCTAGAGAACCCGGGGGGGCGAGCTCCTATAATTCACCCCTCCACTTT
abundance: NA; j_gene: TRBJ2-7; d_gene: NA; v_gene: TRBV20-1; CDR3aa: CSARDVTGSSYEQYF; CDR3nt: TGCAGTGCTAGAGATGTCACAGGGAGCTCCTACGAGCAGTACTTC
abundance: few; j_gene: TRBJ1-1; d_gene: TRBD1; v_gene: TRBV5-1; CDR3aa: CASSKEGGTGAPEAFF; CDR3nt: TGCGCCAGCAGCAAAGAGGGCGGGACAGGGGCACCCGAAGCTTTCTTT
abundance: few; j_gene: TRBJ1-2; d_gene: NA; v_gene: TRBV5-1; CDR3aa: CASSSSGFLGILNYGYTF; CDR3nt: TGCGCCAGCAGCTCATCAGGATTCCTAGGGATCCTTAACTATGGCTACACCTTC
abundance: few; j_gene: TRBJ1-1; d_gene: NA; v_gene: TRBV12-3/TRBV12-4; CDR3aa: CASSFLGVTEAFF; CDR3nt: TGTGCCAGCAGTTTTCTGGGGGTGACTGAAGCTTTCTTT
abundance: few; j_gene: TRBJ1-1; d_gene: TRBD1; v_gene: TRBV15; CDR3aa: CATRARGRRIEAFF; CDR3nt: TGTGCCACCAGAGCTAGGGGGCGGCGGATTGAAGCTTTCTTT
abundance: many; j_gene: TRBJ2-1; d_gene: NA; v_gene: TRBV4-3; CDR3aa: CASSQGVGSSYNEQFF; CDR3nt: TGCGCCAGCAGCCAAGGTGTGGGGAGCTCCTACAATGAGCAGTTCTTC
abundance: few; j_gene: TRBJ1-2; d_gene: TRBD1; v_gene: TRBV6-1; CDR3aa: CASRGTGVDGYTF; CDR3nt: TGTGCCAGCAGAGGGACAGGGGTGGATGGCTACACCTTC
abundance: few; j_gene: TRBJ2-3; d_gene: NA; v_gene: TRBV4-1; CDR3aa: CASSHPGQLSQYF; CDR3nt: TGCGCCAGCAGCCATCCAGGCCAGCTTTCGCAGTATTTT
abundance: many; j_gene: TRBJ2-7; d_gene: TRBD2; v_gene: TRBV6-2/TRBV6-3; CDR3aa: CASSSWLAGAEQYF; CDR3nt: TGTGCCAGCAGTTCGTGGCTAGCGGGGGCTGAGCAGTACTTC
abundance: few; j_gene: TRBJ2-3; d_gene: NA; v_gene: TRBV29-1; CDR3aa: CSAGRGATDTQYF; CDR3nt: TGCAGCGCCGGACGGGGGGCCACAGATACGCAGTATTTT
abundance: NA; j_gene: TRBJ1-3; d_gene: TRBD1; v_gene: TRBV11-1; CDR3aa: CASSSPGQLPPRSGNTIYF; CDR3nt: TGTGCCAGCAGTTCTCCGGGACAGCTACCCCCACGCTCTGGAAACACCATATATTTT
abundance: few; j_gene: TRBJ2-7; d_gene: NA; v_gene: TRBV9; CDR3aa: CASSPGHPGGEQYF; CDR3nt: TGTGCCAGCAGCCCGGGCCACCCGGGCGGCGAGCAGTACTTC
abundance: few; j_gene: TRBJ2-3; d_gene: NA; v_gene: TRBV30; CDR3aa: CAWSPRDTQYF; CDR3nt: TGTGCCTGGAGTCCTAGGGATACGCAGTATTTT
abundance: NA; j_gene: TRBJ2-5; d_gene: TRBD1; v_gene: TRBV7-2; CDR3aa: CASSFSTGEPQETQYF; CDR3nt: TGTGCCAGCAGCTTTTCCACAGGGGAACCCCAAGAGACCCAGTACTTC
abundance: few; j_gene: TRBJ2-1; d_gene: NA; v_gene: TRBV23-1; CDR3aa: CASSQLGRAGQNEQFF; CDR3nt: TGCGCCAGCAGTCAATTGGGGCGGGCGGGACAAAATGAGCAGTTCTTC
abundance: NA; j_gene: TRBJ2-3; d_gene: TRBD1; v_gene: TRBV3-1; CDR3aa: CASSETGGTDTQYF; CDR3nt: TGTGCCAGCAGCGAGACAGGGGGCACAGATACGCAGTATTTT
abundance: many; j_gene: TRBJ1-5; d_gene: NA; v_gene: TRBV9; CDR3aa: CASSGDGGNQPQHF; CDR3nt: TGTGCCAGCAGTGGGGATGGGGGGAACCAGCCCCAGCATTTT
abundance: NA; j_gene: TRBJ1-5; d_gene: NA; v_gene: TRBV5-1; CDR3aa: CASSLSGSTGQPQHF; CDR3nt: TGCGCCAGCAGCTTATCGGGGTCGACGGGCCAGCCCCAGCATTTT
abundance: NA; j_gene: TRBJ2-2; d_gene: NA; v_gene: TRBV4-2; CDR3aa: CASSQPRTLSNTGELFF; CDR3nt: TGTGCCAGCAGCCAACCAAGGACCCTTTCGAACACCGGGGAGCTGTTTTTT
abundance: many; j_gene: TRBJ1-6; d_gene: NA; v_gene: TRBV6-1; CDR3aa: CASSALSSYNSPLHF; CDR3nt: TGTGCCAGCAGCGCTTTAAGCTCCTATAATTCACCCCTCCACTTT
abundance: NA; j_gene: TRBJ2-3; d_gene: TRBD2; v_gene: TRBV5-1; CDR3aa: CASSAARGGGTDTQYF; CDR3nt: TGCGCCAGCAGCGCTGCGCGGGGGGGCGGCACAGATACGCAGTATTTT
abundance: many; j_gene: TRBJ2-7; d_gene: NA; v_gene: TRBV12-3/TRBV12-4; CDR3aa: CASTLGLGNYEQYF; CDR3nt: TGTGCCAGCACATTGGGGCTTGGTAACTACGAGCAGTACTTC
abundance: many; j_gene: TRBJ1-1; d_gene: TRBD1; v_gene: TRBV7-2; CDR3aa: CASSYGTVNTEAFF; CDR3nt: TGTGCCAGCAGCTATGGGACAGTAAACACTGAAGCTTTCTTT
abundance: NA; j_gene: TRBJ1-2; d_gene: TRBD1; v_gene: TRBV6-1; CDR3aa: CASSRTGTETLYGYTF; CDR3nt: TGTGCCAGCAGTCGAACCGGGACAGAAACCCTCTATGGCTACACCTTC
abundance: few; j_gene: TRBJ2-3; d_gene: NA; v_gene: TRBV7-2; CDR3aa: CASSADSPPDTQYF; CDR3nt: TGTGCCAGCAGCGCGGACAGCCCCCCAGATACGCAGTATTTT
abundance: many; j_gene: TRBJ2-5; d_gene: TRBD1; v_gene: TRBV20-1; CDR3aa: CSASTWTGETQYF; CDR3nt: TGCAGTGCTAGTACCTGGACAGGAGAGACCCAGTACTTC
abundance: many; j_gene: TRBJ2-3; d_gene: NA; v_gene: TRBV20-1; CDR3aa: CSARVFGAPDTQYF; CDR3nt: TGCAGTGCTAGAGTCTTCGGGGCACCAGATACGCAGTATTTT
abundance: once; j_gene: TRBJ1-6; d_gene: NA; v_gene: TRBV27; CDR3aa: CASSLYAVSPLHF; CDR3nt: TGTGCCAGCAGTTTATACGCTGTCTCACCCCTCCACTTT